This T cell receptor beta chain was sequenced during a study of blood T cell repertoires in COVID-19. This CDR3 is built from 17 residues. Germline CDR1 SGDLS, CDR2 YYNGEE. Trimming took 4 bases from V and 0 from J; bases not matched to a gene: 6. The cohort comprised adults aged about 18 to 100 years residing in under 25 US areas. For recovered donors of Cohort 3, there were two negative PCRs, clearance, or symptom resolution. The method was immunoSEQ multiplex PCR; TCRdb's version includes in-frame clones alone and lacks a portion of them. The data contain roughly 220,000 clones, about 80% of them seen just once; the ten biggest clones take up 15%.

Material: PBMCs or T cells enriched from blood (not recorded which). This chain joins TRBV9 and TRBJ1-4; 10 bases align to TRBD1. The receptor was isolated from a man aged 35 to 55 who had recovered from COVID-19. The CDR3 region is CASSPRTGGSTNEKLFF. DNA for the CDR3: TGTGCCAGCAGCCCTCGGACAGGGGGATCAACTAATGAAAAACTGTTTTTT.